The 17 T cell receptor beta chains in this list originate from one sample, sequenced in a study of molecular identifiers for immune sequencing clone quantification. TCRdb reprocessed the PCR reads with MiXCR, giving one entry per CDR3 protein. The data show more than 450,000 distinct CDR3 sequences, with roughly 23% seen just once and 0.84% held by the top ten. Sequencing was done on a sample of naive CD8+ T cells from blood, with Jurkat cell RNA spiked in. Subset of the sample: FACS-sorted CD8+CD4-CCR7+CD45RA+ naive T cells. The receptors originated from a human donor in good health. Some libraries in this study had Jurkat cell RNA spiked in.

The chain recombines TRBV29-1 with TRBJ2-7; the D call may be TRBD1 or TRBD2 (7 bases each). The germline gives CDR1 SQVTM, CDR2 ANQGSEA. The germline V and J ends were trimmed by 3 bases and 2 bases, with 14 bases remaining between them. The CDR3 runs 14 residues. The CDR3 sequence is CSVEGGTATYEQYF. In DNA form, the CDR3 reads TGCAGCGTTGAGGGAGGGACAGCTACCTACGAGCAGTACTTC.

This clonotype was observed a handful of times. The rearrangement joins TRBV13 to TRBJ1-1, with 8 bases matching TRBD1. The CDR3 totals 16 residues. Germline V gene sequence: CDR1 PRHDT, CDR2 FYEKMQ (reference sequence). Losses at the gene ends were 6 bases for V and 9 bases for J; bases not matched to a gene: 18. The CDR3 region has the DNA TGTGCCAGCAGTCTAAGACAGGGGAAGTTGAGTTTCCAAGCTTTCTTT. It translates to CASSLRQGKLSFQAFF.

Ten or more counts support this clonotype. The chain carries TRBV9 and TRBJ2-7; possibly TRBD1 or TRBD2 for D (5 bases each). The V end lost 5 bases, the J end lost 2 bases, and 11 bases lay between the germline ends. The CDR3 is 13 residues long. Looked up from germline, CDR1 is SGDLS and CDR2 is YYNGEE. The CDR3 spells CASSDGTAYEQYF. The CDR3 nucleotides read TGTGCCAGCAGTGATGGGACGGCCTACGAGCAGTACTTC.

This clonotype was detected many times. The chain carries TRBV11-2 and TRBJ2-5; D possibly corresponds to TRBD2 (5 bases). Between the trimmed V and J ends, which lost 1 base and 3 bases, there was a span of 9 bases. CDR3 length: 14 residues. CDR1 and CDR2 (germline): SGHAT, FQNNGV. CDR3 nucleotide sequence: TGTGCCAGCAGCTTAGGGTCCGGGAAAGAGACCCAGTACTTC. Encoded protein: CASSLGSGKETQYF.

With regard to this clonotype: One base away lies a much larger clone, so this may be a sequencing read error. The chain combines TRBV29-1 with TRBJ2-2; the D is unclear. Germline lookup yields CDR1 SQVTM and CDR2 ANQGSEA. This CDR3 is built from 13 residues. The ends were cut back, 7 bases at V and 2 bases at J, with 11 bases in the middle. The CDR3 nucleotides read TGCAGCGCTGGGTCAGCCAACACCGGGGAGCTGTTTTTT. Its protein product is CSAGSANTGELFF.

The V call is TRBV5-3, the J call TRBJ2-7, with 9 bases identical to TRBD1. TRBV5-3 is an ORF; its function is uncertain. The CDR3 length is 17 residues. CDR3 region: CVSSFAGSTGGLYEQYF. CDR3 coding DNA: TGTGTCAGCAGCTTCGCGGGCTCGACAGGGGGTCTGTACGAGCAGTACTTC.

This clonotype was picked up many times. The gene calls are TRBV4-3 and TRBJ1-1; D gene ambiguous. Germline lookup yields CDR1 LGHNA and CDR2 YSLEER. The CDR3 loop spans 17 amino acids. Trimming pared 0 bases from V and 0 bases from J, leaving 14 bases between. The CDR3 coding sequence is TGCGCCAGCAGCCAAGATGCGGGTATCTACATGAACACTGAAGCTTTCTTT. Protein sequence: CASSQDAGIYMNTEAFF.

This clonotype was detected only a few times. The chain employs TRBV7-6 and TRBJ2-3; 13 bases match TRBD2. The junction had 9 bases not matched to a gene; V was cut back by 5 bases and J by 1 base. This CDR3 has 18 residues. Germline V CDR1 and CDR2: SGHVS, FNYEAQ. The DNA for the CDR3 is TGTGCCAGCAGCACACTTCTCGGACTAGCGGGAGGCACAGATACGCAGTATTTT. Translating it yields CASSTLLGLAGGTDTQYF. The full variable domain, its missing parts supplied by reference TRBV7-6 and TRBJ2-3, is GAGVSQSPRYKVTKRGQDVALRCDPISGHVSLYWYRQALGQGPEFLTYFNYEAQQDKSGLPNDRFSAERPEGSISTLTIQRTEQRDSAMYRCASSTLLGLAGGTDTQYFGPGTRLTVL.

The rearrangement joins TRBV12-2 to TRBJ2-7; the table's TRBD1 call for D was not verified on the DNA. TRBV12-2 corresponds to a pseudogene. CDR3 length equals 17 residues. The CDR3: CASRLLRGDTSPYEQYF. CDR3 nucleotides: TGTGCAAGTCGCTTATTGAGGGGGGACACAAGTCCCTACGAGCAGTACTTC.

The count of this clonotype is one. A clone one base away is much larger, so this may be a read error. The V gene is TRBV6-1, the J gene TRBJ1-1; the D is unclear. Trimming took off 8 bases at V and 0 bases at J, with 19 bases between the two ends. This CDR3 is built from 16 residues. The V gene's germline CDR1 is MNHNS and CDR2 SASEGT. The CDR3 DNA is TGTGCCAGCCTTCAGGTGCCCCTGTTATTGAACACTGAAGCTTTCTTT. Encoded protein: CASLQVPLLLNTEAFF.

This clonotype was counted only a few times. This chain uses TRBV13 with TRBJ2-4; D unclear. The CDR3 consists of 14 residues. Per the germline V gene, CDR1 is PRHDT and CDR2 is FYEKMQ (reference sequence). V was clipped by 5 bases and J by 3 bases, with 11 bases between them. CDR3 region: CASSADWDKNIQYF. The CDR3 region has the DNA TGTGCCAGCAGCGCTGACTGGGACAAAAACATTCAGTACTTC. Supplemented by reference TRBV13 and TRBJ2-4, the full variable domain reads AAGVIQSPRHLIKEKRETATLKCYPIPRHDTVYWYQQGPGQDPQFLISFYEKMQSDKGSIPDRFSAQQFSDYHSELNMSSLELGDSALYFCASSADWDKNIQYFGAGTRLSVL.

This clonotype was counted only a few times. J is TRBJ2-4 and V is TRBV21-1; the table's D call, TRBD1, was not checked against the DNA. TRBV21-1 has pseudogene status. This CDR3 region has 14 residues. CDR3 residues: CASSYRQGRDIQYF. In nucleotides, the CDR3 is TGTGCCAGCAGTTATAGACAGGGACGGGACATTCAGTACTTC.

This clonotype showed up many times. The chain combines TRBV9 with TRBJ2-1; 7 bases align to TRBD2. Germline CDR1 reads SGDLS; CDR2 reads YYNGEE. The CDR3 contains 17 residues. Losses at the gene ends were 2 bases for V and 0 bases for J; bases not matched to a gene: 8. The DNA of the CDR3 is TGTGCCAGCAGCGTCACCCGGGACTACAACTCCTACAATGAGCAGTTCTTC. Amino acid sequence: CASSVTRDYNSYNEQFF.

To note about this clonotype: Since a much larger clone is just one base distant, this may be a read error. This chain uses TRBV5-3 with TRBJ2-7; D remains unclear. TRBV5-3 is known as an ORF, though its function is uncertain. This CDR3 has 13 residues. Trimming stripped 8 bases from V and 2 bases from J, with 14 bases between. CDR3 nucleotides: TGTGCCAGCACCCTTTGGCTGGCCTACGAGCAGTACTTC. Translated: CASTLWLAYEQYF.

This clonotype was seen repeatedly, ten times or more. V and J are TRBV7-9 and TRBJ2-1; no clear D gene. Germline V gene data show CDR1 as SEHNR and CDR2 as FQNEAQ (reference sequence). V lost 1 base and J lost 9, with 4 bases in between. This CDR3 is built from 11 residues. CDR3 residues: CASSLVGEQFF. For the CDR3, the DNA is TGTGCCAGCAGCTTAGTTGGTGAGCAGTTCTTC.

About this clonotype: This could be a read error, since a much larger clone is one nucleotide away. The chain joins TRBV7-2 to TRBJ2-5; D could derive from TRBD1 or TRBD2 (5 bases each). In germline, CDR1 is SGHTA, CDR2 FQGNSA. Trimming stripped 3 bases from V and 9 bases from J, with 20 bases between. The CDR3 is made up of 15 amino acids. The CDR3 bases are TGTGCCAGCAGCTTTTCCAGATCAGGGACCGAGGCCCAGTACTTC. Translated, it gives CASSFSRSGTEAQYF.

The chain uses TRBV19 and TRBJ1-5; D is uncertain. CDR1 and CDR2 (germline): LNHDA, SQIVND (reference sequence). The CDR3 has 15 residues. The V end was cut by 3 bases, the J end by 0 bases, with 9 bases between. CDR3 DNA: TGTGCCAGTAGTATGGGCAGGTATAGCAATCAGCCCCAGCATTTT. It codes for CASSMGRYSNQPQHF.